One sample yielded the 30 T cell receptor beta chains listed below, sequenced in a study of response to subunit inactivated influenza vaccine. In TCRdb, the RT-PCR reads were re-called with MiXCR into one record per CDR3 protein. Seen here are about 780,000 distinct CDR3 sequences, approximately 17% observed once, and the top ten hold approximately 10%. The material was PBMCs from blood, obtained 5 to 6 days after vaccination. The receptors were sampled from a man aged 50-60 years who received an inactivated influenza vaccine.

The chain carries TRBV12-3 or TRBV12-4 and TRBJ1-4, with a weak D call TRBD1 (5 bases). Trimming shortened V by 5 bases and J by 10 bases, and 14 bases separated the two germline ends. The CDR3 sequence is 13 residues long. The CDR3 reads CASSEAVRGKLFF. In DNA, the CDR3 is TGTGCCAGCAGTGAAGCCGTGAGGGGAAAACTGTTTTTT.

This clonotype was picked up one time. The V gene is TRBV4-1, the J gene TRBJ1-4, with D unclear. From germline, CDR1 is MGHRA and CDR2 YSYEKL. The CDR3 is 16 residues long. V lost 3 bases and J lost 8, with 19 bases in between. The CDR3 nucleotides read TGCGCCAGCAGCCAGGCTCCTGTGGGTGTGTGGGAAAAACTGTTTTTT. Protein: CASSQAPVGVWEKLFF.

This chain links TRBV4-2 with TRBJ2-7, with TRBD2 matching over 9 bases. With V trimmed by 2 bases and J by 0 bases, 8 bases remained unmatched. This CDR3 comprises 17 residues. Germline CDR1 reads LGHNA; CDR2 reads YNFKEQ. The CDR3 sequence: CASSQQNSGGTSYEQYF. The DNA of the CDR3 is TGTGCCAGCAGCCAACAAAATAGCGGGGGCACCTCCTACGAGCAGTACTTC.

The genes are TRBV20-1 and TRBJ1-4, with TRBD1 identical over 9 bases. The ends lost 4 bases at V and 7 bases at J; junction bases unmatched: 7. The V gene's germline CDR1 is DFQATT and CDR2 SNEGSKA (reference sequence). CDR3 length equals 14 residues. The CDR3 protein is CSAKEWGQGEKLFF. CDR3 nucleotides: TGCAGTGCTAAAGAATGGGGACAGGGTGAAAAACTGTTTTTT.

Ten or more counts support this clonotype. V usage is TRBV7-2 and J usage is TRBJ2-5; D ambiguous. Trimming cost V 5 bases and J 5 bases, with 15 bases left between them. Germline CDR1 is SGHTA and CDR2 is FQGNSA. The CDR3 is made up of 14 amino acids. The CDR3 DNA reads as TGTGCCAGCAGCCCCATGGGGTCTTGGGAGACCCAGTACTTC. Translation gives CASSPMGSWETQYF.

V gene TRBV9 combines with J gene TRBJ2-1, with TRBD2 identical over 8 bases. Germline assignment: CDR1 SGDLS and CDR2 YYNGEE. The CDR3 is 15 amino acids. With 0 bases clipped from V and 5 bases from J, the junction kept 4 bases outside the gene matches. CDR3 bases: TGTGCCAGCAGCGTAGCTGGCGGGAGGAACAATGAGCAGTTCTTC. Its protein product is CASSVAGGRNNEQFF.

This clonotype was counted between two and nine times. The chain has TRBV5-5 and TRBJ2-7, with 8 nucleotides matching TRBD1. Germline CDR1 is SGHKS and CDR2 is YYEKEE (reference sequence). This CDR3 has 15 residues. V lost 4 bases, J lost 6 bases, and 12 bases stayed unmatched. The CDR3 DNA reads TGTGCCAGCAGCCCATTCCGGACAGGGCCCGTCGAGCAGTACTTC. Translated: CASSPFRTGPVEQYF.

The chain employs TRBV12-5 and TRBJ2-1; D is tentatively TRBD1 or TRBD2 (5 bases each). The V and J ends lost 1 base and 11 bases respectively, with 12 bases between them. This CDR3 has 13 amino acids. Germline-derived CDR1 and CDR2 are LGHNT and FRNRAP. CDR3 nucleotide sequence: TGTGCTAGTGGTTTGGAGACCGGGACGAAGCAGTTCTTC. Amino acids: CASGLETGTKQFF.

This clonotype was detected only a few times. The chain is built from TRBV12-3 or TRBV12-4 and TRBJ2-4, with D perhaps TRBD2 (6 bases). Trimming took 1 base from V and 8 from J, leaving 12 bases between them. The CDR3 length is 14 residues. CDR3 sequence (DNA): TGTGCCAGCAGTTTAGGGCTAGCGAGTGACATTCAGTACTTC. Amino acids: CASSLGLASDIQYF.

This clonotype was found a few times. The CDR3: CASSQGDGGELFF. CDR3 bases: TGTGCCAGCAGCCAGGGCGATGGGGGGGAGCTGTTTTTT. The chain uses TRBV4-2 and TRBJ2-2, with D hard to call. V was clipped by 3 bases and J by 8 bases, with 10 bases between them. The V gene's germline CDR1 is LGHNA and CDR2 YNFKEQ. This CDR3 is 13 amino acids long.

The V and J genes are TRBV4-3 and TRBJ2-1; D gene ambiguous. CDR1 and CDR2 from the germline V gene are LGHNA and YSLEER. The CDR3 length is 15 residues. V was shortened by 1 base and J by 5 bases, with 12 bases between the two germline ends. DNA of the CDR3: TGCGCCAGCAGCCAAGGTCCAGACAACAACAATGAGCAGTTCTTC. Encoded protein: CASSQGPDNNNEQFF.

This clonotype was seen a few times. This chain connects TRBV20-1 to TRBJ2-1, with D tentatively TRBD1 or TRBD2 (5 bases each). CDR3 size: 12 residues. Trimming took off 0 bases at V and 8 bases at J, with 8 bases between the two ends. The germline V gene encodes CDR1 DFQATT and CDR2 SNEGSKA (reference sequence). Here the CDR3 DNA reads TGCAGTGCTAGAGAGGGGGTACATGAGCAGTTCTTC. This gives the protein CSAREGVHEQFF.

The chain couples TRBV25-1 to TRBJ1-1; weak D call: TRBD1 (5 bases). The length of the CDR3 is 14 residues. In germline, CDR1 is MGHDK, CDR2 SYGVNS. The V end was cut by 1 base, the J end by 5 bases, with 11 bases between. The CDR3 DNA follows: TGTGCCAGCAGTGAATTTGCAAAGGGGACTGAAGCTTTCTTT. Translating it yields CASSEFAKGTEAFF.

The table lists this clonotype with a few counts. The rearrangement links TRBV10-3 to TRBJ1-1; the D gene is possibly TRBD1 (6 bases). The CDR3 runs to 16 residues. Looked up from germline, CDR1 is ENHRY and CDR2 is SYGVKD. Between the trimmed V and J ends, which lost 3 bases and 4 bases, there was a span of 18 bases. For the CDR3, the DNA is TGTGCCATCAGTGAATTAATGTCAGGGGTGGGCACTGAAGCTTTCTTT. The encoded protein is CAISELMSGVGTEAFF.

The CDR3 sequence: CSARVGIYNSPLHF. In DNA, the CDR3 is TGCAGTGCTAGGGTGGGGATCTATAATTCACCCCTCCACTTT. The chain employs TRBV20-1 and TRBJ1-6; D gene ambiguous. The length of the CDR3 is 14 residues. V dropped 3 bases and J dropped 3 bases, with 9 bases sitting between them. The germline gives CDR1 DFQATT, CDR2 SNEGSKA (reference sequence).

This clonotype was observed a few times. The chain uses TRBV20-1 and TRBJ2-3, with D perhaps TRBD2 (7 bases). V gave up 6 bases and J gave up 5 bases, with 12 bases separating them. CDR3 length: 12 residues. Germline CDR1 and CDR2: DFQATT and SNEGSKA (reference sequence). CDR3 bases: TGCAGTGCCACGGGGGGCCGAGATACGCAGTATTTT. This translates into CSATGGRDTQYF.

J is TRBJ2-1 and V is TRBV24-1; TRBD2 agrees at 8 bases. The V gene's germline CDR1 is KGHDR and CDR2 SFDVKD. The CDR3 runs 17 residues. J lost 7 bases, V lost 3 bases, and 13 bases had no gene match. The CDR3 spells CATSDMSGRNFRNEQFF. Written as DNA, the CDR3 is TGTGCCACCAGTGATATGAGCGGGAGAAATTTCAGGAATGAGCAGTTCTTC.

This clonotype was detected a few times. CDR3: CSARDPGAPSSYNEQFF. The CDR3 DNA reads as TGCAGTGCTAGAGATCCAGGGGCACCGAGCTCCTACAATGAGCAGTTCTTC. This chain uses TRBV20-1 with TRBJ2-1, with D perhaps TRBD1 (6 bases). Germline CDR1 and CDR2: DFQATT and SNEGSKA (reference sequence). V gave up 0 bases and J gave up 0 bases, with 15 bases separating them. This CDR3 has 17 residues.

This clonotype was seen ten or more times. V gene TRBV20-1 combines with J gene TRBJ2-3, with 9 bases lining up with TRBD1. The CDR3 length is 15 residues. CDR1 and CDR2 from the germline V gene are DFQATT and SNEGSKA (reference sequence). V dropped 6 bases and J dropped 7; count of bases not matched to a gene: 14. The CDR3 here is CSAKRTGVAGYTQYF. In DNA, the CDR3 is TGCAGTGCCAAACGGACAGGGGTAGCCGGTTATACGCAGTATTTT.

The rearrangement joins TRBV20-1 to TRBJ2-2; a weak D match, TRBD1 (5 bases). Germline V gene data show CDR1 as DFQATT and CDR2 as SNEGSKA (reference sequence). The CDR3 covers 15 residues. The V gene lost 6 bases and the J gene lost 1 base, with 15 bases spanning the gap. DNA of the CDR3: TGCAGTGCCTCGGGCAGGGTAAAGAACACCGGGGAGCTGTTTTTT. This codes for CSASGRVKNTGELFF.

This clonotype was observed a handful of times. The chain joins TRBV20-1 to TRBJ1-5; unclear D gene. The CDR3 is 14 residues long. Germline V gene lookup returns CDR1 DFQATT and CDR2 SNEGSKA (reference sequence). Trimming stripped 3 bases from V and 1 base from J, with 10 bases between. The CDR3 nucleotides are TGCAGTGCTAGTGGGCATATCAGCAATCAGCCCCAGCATTTT. Residues: CSASGHISNQPQHF.

This clonotype was detected only a few times. The junction differs from germline at one of its ends, possibly a read error. The V and J genes are TRBV28 and TRBJ1-5; 9 bases are a match to TRBD1. Germline V gene lookup returns CDR1 MDHEN and CDR2 SYDVKM. The length of the CDR3 is 14 residues. CDR3 nucleotides: TGCGCCAGCAGGGTCACAGGGGGCGGTCAGCCCCAGCATTTT. Translated, it gives CASRVTGGGQPQHF.

The chain combines TRBV7-2 with TRBJ2-2; 7 positions match TRBD2. J was trimmed by 0 bases and V by 5 bases; bases with no gene match: 6. The germline V gene has CDR1 SGHTA and CDR2 FQGNSA. CDR3 length: 16 residues. The CDR3 coding sequence is TGTGCCAGCAGCAAAACCGGGACTACGAACACCGGGGAGCTGTTTTTT. Its protein is CASSKTGTTNTGELFF. Full variable domain (rest looked up from reference TRBV7-2 and TRBJ2-2): GAGVSQSPSNKVTEKGKDVELRCDPISGHTALYWYRQSLGQGLEFLIYFQGNSAPDKSGLPSDRFSAERTGGSVSTLTIQRTQQEDSAVYLCASSKTGTTNTGELFFGEGSRLTVL.

This clonotype occurred many times. V usage is TRBV15 and J usage is TRBJ2-5, with TRBD2 matching 10 bases. Trimming at V came to 6 bases and at J to 5 bases, leaving 6 bases not matched to a gene. This CDR3 has 14 residues. Looked up from germline, CDR1 is LNHNV and CDR2 is YYDKDF (reference sequence). The CDR3, as DNA: TGTGCCACCAGTGACGCTAGCGGGAGTGAGACCCAGTACTTC. It is translated as CATSDASGSETQYF.

This clonotype was seen more than once but under ten times. The chain has TRBV5-1 and TRBJ1-2; D remains ambiguous. CDR3 length: 14 amino acids. The germline V gene encodes CDR1 SGHRS and CDR2 YFSETQ. V lost 3 bases, J lost 8 bases, and 17 bases lay in between. Here the CDR3 DNA reads TGCGCCAGCAGCTCCAGCGGGGTCGCGGACGGCTACACCTTC. It specifies CASSSSGVADGYTF.

This sequence joins TRBV7-9 and TRBJ2-1; D remains ambiguous. The V gene's germline CDR1 is SEHNR and CDR2 FQNEAQ (reference sequence). V lost 5 bases, J lost 2 bases, and 13 bases lay in between. There are 15 residues in the CDR3. The CDR3 region has the DNA TGTGCCAGCAGCCCTCGGGCCAGTCCCTACAATGAGCAGTTCTTC. Amino acids: CASSPRASPYNEQFF. The full variable domain, with the rest looked up from reference TRBV7-9 and TRBJ2-1, is DTGVSQNPRHKITKRGQNVTFRCDPISEHNRLYWYRQTLGQGPEFLTYFQNEAQLEKSRLLSDRFSAERPKGSFSTLEIQRTEQGDSAMYLCASSPRASPYNEQFFGPGTRLTVL.

The chain couples TRBV21-1 to TRBJ2-2; the table names TRBD2, a call not compared with the DNA. TRBV21-1 is an annotated pseudogene. This CDR3 has 18 amino acids. The CDR3 spells CASSTLWTSGSCPGELFF. The CDR3 nucleotides read TGTGCCAGCAGCACCCTCTGGACTAGCGGGAGTTGTCCCGGGGAGCTGTTTTTT.

V usage is TRBV5-1 and J usage is TRBJ2-1; D unclear. This CDR3 is 15 amino acids long. The germline V gene has CDR1 SGHRS and CDR2 YFSETQ. V was pared by 1 base and J by 4 bases, with 12 bases between. As DNA, the CDR3 is TGCGCCAGCAGCTTGTCCCCTTTATCTTACAATGAGCAGTTCTTC. Translating gives CASSLSPLSYNEQFF. Complete variable domain (other parts from reference TRBV5-1 and TRBJ2-1): KAGVTQTPRYLIKTRGQQVTLSCSPISGHRSVSWYQQTPGQGLQFLFEYFSETQRNKGNFPGRFSGRQFSNSRSEMNVSTLELGDSALYLCASSLSPLSYNEQFFGPGTRLTVL.

This clonotype was seen only a few times. The chain uses TRBV4-3 and TRBJ1-1; 7 nucleotides agree with TRBD1. V lost 4 bases and J lost 0; bases outside the gene matches: 5. The germline gives CDR1 LGHNA, CDR2 YSLEER. There are 15 residues in the CDR3. The CDR3 here is CASSLGTAMNTEAFF. The CDR3 DNA reads as TGCGCCAGCAGCCTTGGGACAGCCATGAACACTGAAGCTTTCTTT.

This clonotype appeared many times. The gene calls are TRBV4-2 and TRBJ1-2, with TRBD1 matching 9 bases. The CDR3 is 17 amino acids. Germline CDR1 is LGHNA and CDR2 is YNFKEQ. V lost 1 base to trimming and J lost 7 bases; unmatched junction nucleotides: 13. CDR3 in DNA: TGTGCCAGCAGCCAAGCGGCTGGACAGGGGCCGCTAGTTGGCTACACCTTC. Translation gives CASSQAAGQGPLVGYTF.